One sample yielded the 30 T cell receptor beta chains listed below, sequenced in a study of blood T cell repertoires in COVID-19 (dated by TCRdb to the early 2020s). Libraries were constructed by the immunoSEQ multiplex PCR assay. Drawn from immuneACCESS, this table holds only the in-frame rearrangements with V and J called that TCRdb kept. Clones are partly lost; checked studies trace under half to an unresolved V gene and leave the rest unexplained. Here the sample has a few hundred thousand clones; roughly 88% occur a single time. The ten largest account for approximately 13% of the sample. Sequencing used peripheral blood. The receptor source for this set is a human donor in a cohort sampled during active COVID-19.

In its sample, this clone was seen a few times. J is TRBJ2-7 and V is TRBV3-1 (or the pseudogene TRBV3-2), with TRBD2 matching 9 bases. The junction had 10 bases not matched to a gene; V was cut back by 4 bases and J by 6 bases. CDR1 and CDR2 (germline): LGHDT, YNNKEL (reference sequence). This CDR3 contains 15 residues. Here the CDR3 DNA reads TGTGCCAGCAGCCCGACTTTAGCGGGAGCGGGCGAGCAGTACTTC. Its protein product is CASSPTLAGAGEQYF.

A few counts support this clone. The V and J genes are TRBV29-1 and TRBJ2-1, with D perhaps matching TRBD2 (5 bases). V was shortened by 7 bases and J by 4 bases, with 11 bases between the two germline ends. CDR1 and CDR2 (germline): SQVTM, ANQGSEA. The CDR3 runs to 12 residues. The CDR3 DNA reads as TGCAGCGAGTCTCGCGGGTACAATGAGCAGTTCTTC. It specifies CSESRGYNEQFF.

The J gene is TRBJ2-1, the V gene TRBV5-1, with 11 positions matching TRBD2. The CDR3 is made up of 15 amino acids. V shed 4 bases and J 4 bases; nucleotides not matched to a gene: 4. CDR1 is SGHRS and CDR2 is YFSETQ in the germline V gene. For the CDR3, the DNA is TGCGCCAGCAGCCGGGGGACTAGCGGTTACAATGAGCAGTTCTTC. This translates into CASSRGTSGYNEQFF.

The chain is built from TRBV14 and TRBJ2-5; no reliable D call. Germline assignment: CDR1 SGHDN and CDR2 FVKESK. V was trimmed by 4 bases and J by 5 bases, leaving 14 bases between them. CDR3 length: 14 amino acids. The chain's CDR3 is CASSPQAHGETQYF. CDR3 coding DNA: TGTGCCAGCAGCCCCCAAGCCCACGGTGAGACCCAGTACTTC.

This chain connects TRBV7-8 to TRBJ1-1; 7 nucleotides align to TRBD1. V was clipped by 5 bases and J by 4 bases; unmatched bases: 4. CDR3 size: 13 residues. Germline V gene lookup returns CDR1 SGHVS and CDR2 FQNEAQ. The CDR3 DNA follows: TGTGCCAGCAGCAAACGACAGGGCACTGAAGCTTTCTTT. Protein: CASSKRQGTEAFF.

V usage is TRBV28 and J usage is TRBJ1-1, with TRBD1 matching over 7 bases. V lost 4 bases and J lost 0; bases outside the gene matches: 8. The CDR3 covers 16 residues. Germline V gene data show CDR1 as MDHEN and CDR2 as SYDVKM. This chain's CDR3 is CASSWDRGQMNTEAFF. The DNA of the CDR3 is TGTGCCAGCAGTTGGGACAGAGGGCAAATGAACACTGAAGCTTTCTTT.

CDR3 coding DNA: TGTGCCACCAGTGGTTTCCGGGACAGGGGAAACAATGAGCAGTTCTTC. Protein: CATSGFRDRGNNEQFF. This chain joins TRBV24-1 and TRBJ2-1, with 10 bases lining up with TRBD1. Germline-derived CDR1 and CDR2 are KGHDR and SFDVKD. This CDR3 region has 16 residues. V lost 5 bases and J lost 5; bases outside the gene matches: 8.

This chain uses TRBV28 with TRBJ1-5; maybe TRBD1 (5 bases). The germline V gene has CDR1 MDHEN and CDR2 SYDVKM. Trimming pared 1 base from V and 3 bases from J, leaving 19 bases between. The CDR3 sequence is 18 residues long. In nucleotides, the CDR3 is TGTGCCAGCAGTTTATCCACAGGTCTCGGTTCGATCAATCAGCCCCAGCATTTT. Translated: CASSLSTGLGSINQPQHF.

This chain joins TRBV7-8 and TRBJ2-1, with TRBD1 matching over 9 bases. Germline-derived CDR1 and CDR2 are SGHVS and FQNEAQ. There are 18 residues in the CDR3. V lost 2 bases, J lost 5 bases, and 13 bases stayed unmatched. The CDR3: CASSLRDRVWASNNEQFF. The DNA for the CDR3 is TGTGCCAGCAGCTTACGGGACAGGGTGTGGGCCAGTAACAATGAGCAGTTCTTC.

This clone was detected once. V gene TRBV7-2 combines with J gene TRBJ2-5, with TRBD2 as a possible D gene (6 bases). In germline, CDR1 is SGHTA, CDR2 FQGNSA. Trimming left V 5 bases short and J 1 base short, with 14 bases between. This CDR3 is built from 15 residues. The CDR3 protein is CASSPGRGVQETQYF. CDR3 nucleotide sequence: TGTGCCAGCAGCCCAGGCCGCGGGGTCCAAGAGACCCAGTACTTC.

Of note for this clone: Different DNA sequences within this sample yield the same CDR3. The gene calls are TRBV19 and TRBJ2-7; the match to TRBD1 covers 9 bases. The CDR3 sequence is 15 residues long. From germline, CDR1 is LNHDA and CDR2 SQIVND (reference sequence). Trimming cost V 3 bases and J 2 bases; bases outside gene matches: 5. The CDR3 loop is CASSIVGTGPYEQYF. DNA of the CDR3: TGTGCCAGTAGTATCGTTGGGACAGGGCCCTACGAGCAGTACTTC.

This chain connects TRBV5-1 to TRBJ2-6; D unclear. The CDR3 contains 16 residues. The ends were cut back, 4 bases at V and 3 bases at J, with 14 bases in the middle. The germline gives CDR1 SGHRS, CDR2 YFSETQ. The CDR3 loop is CASSILPTGGANVLTF. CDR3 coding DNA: TGCGCCAGCAGCATCCTCCCGACTGGTGGGGCCAACGTCCTGACTTTC. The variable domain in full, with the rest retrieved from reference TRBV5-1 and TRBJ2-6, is KAGVTQTPRYLIKTRGQQVTLSCSPISGHRSVSWYQQTPGQGLQFLFEYFSETQRNKGNFPGRFSGRQFSNSRSEMNVSTLELGDSALYLCASSILPTGGANVLTFGAGSRLTVL.

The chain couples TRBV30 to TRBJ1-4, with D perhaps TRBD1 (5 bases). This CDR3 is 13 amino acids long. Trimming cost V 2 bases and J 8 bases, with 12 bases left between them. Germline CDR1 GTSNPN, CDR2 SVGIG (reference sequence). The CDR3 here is CAWSSRVQEKLFF. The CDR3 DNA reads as TGTGCCTGGAGTAGCAGGGTACAAGAAAAACTGTTTTTT. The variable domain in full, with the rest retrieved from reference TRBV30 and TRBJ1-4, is SQTIHQWPATLVQPVGSPLSLECTVEGTSNPNLYWYRQAAGRGLQLLFYSVGIGQISSEVPQNLSASRPQDRQFILSSKKLLLSDSGFYLCAWSSRVQEKLFFGSGTQLSVL.

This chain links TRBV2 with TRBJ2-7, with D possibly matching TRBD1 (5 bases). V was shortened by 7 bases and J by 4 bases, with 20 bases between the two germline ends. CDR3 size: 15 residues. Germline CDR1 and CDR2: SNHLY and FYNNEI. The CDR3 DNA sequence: TGTGCCAGCAATCTAGACAGTCCTAAAGGGTACGAGCAGTACTTC. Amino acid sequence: CASNLDSPKGYEQYF.

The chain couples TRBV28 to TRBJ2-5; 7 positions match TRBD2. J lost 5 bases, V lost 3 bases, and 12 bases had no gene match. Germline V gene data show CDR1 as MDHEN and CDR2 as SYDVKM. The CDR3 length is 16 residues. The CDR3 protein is CASSFRGLGAGETQYF. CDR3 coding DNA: TGTGCCAGCAGTTTCCGTGGACTAGGGGCGGGGGAGACCCAGTACTTC.

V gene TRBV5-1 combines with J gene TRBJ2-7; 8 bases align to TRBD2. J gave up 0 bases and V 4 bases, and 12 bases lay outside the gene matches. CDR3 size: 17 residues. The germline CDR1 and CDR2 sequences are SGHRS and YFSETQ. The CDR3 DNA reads TGCGCCAGCAGCCCAAAACGGGGGGGGGCGAGCTCCTACGAGCAGTACTTC. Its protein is CASSPKRGGASSYEQYF.

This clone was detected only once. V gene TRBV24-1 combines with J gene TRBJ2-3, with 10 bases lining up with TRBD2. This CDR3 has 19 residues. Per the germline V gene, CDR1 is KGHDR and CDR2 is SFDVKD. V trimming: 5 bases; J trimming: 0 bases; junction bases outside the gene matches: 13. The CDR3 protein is CATSVTSGTSETSTDTQYF. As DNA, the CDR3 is TGTGCCACCAGTGTTACCAGCGGGACTAGCGAAACTAGCACAGATACGCAGTATTTT.

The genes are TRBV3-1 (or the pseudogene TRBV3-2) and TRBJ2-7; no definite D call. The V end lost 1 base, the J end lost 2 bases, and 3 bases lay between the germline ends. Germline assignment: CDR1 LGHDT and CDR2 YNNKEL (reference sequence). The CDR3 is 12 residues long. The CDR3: CASSQAAYEQYF. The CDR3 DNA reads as TGTGCCAGCAGCCAAGCCGCCTACGAGCAGTACTTC.

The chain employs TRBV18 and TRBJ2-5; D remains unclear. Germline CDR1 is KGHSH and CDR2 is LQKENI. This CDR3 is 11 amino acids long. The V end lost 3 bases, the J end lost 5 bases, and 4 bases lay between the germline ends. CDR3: CASSPLETQYF. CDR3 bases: TGTGCCAGCTCACCCCTGGAGACCCAGTACTTC. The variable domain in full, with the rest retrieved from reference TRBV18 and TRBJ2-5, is NAGVMQNPRHLVRRRGQEARLRCSPMKGHSHVYWYRQLPEEGLKFMVYLQKENIIDESGMPKERFSAEFPKEGPSILRIQQVVRGDSAAYFCASSPLETQYFGPGTRLLVL.

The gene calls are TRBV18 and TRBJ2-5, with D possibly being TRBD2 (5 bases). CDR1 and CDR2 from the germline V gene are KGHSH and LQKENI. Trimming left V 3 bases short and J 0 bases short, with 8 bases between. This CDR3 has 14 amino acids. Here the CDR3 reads CASSPRRNQETQYF. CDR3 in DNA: TGTGCCAGCTCACCCCGGAGGAACCAAGAGACCCAGTACTTC.

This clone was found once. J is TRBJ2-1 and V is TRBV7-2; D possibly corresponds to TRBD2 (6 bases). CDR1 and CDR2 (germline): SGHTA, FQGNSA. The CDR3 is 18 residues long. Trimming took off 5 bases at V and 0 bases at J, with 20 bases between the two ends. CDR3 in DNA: TGTGCCAGCAGCACAAGGACTAACGGGACCTTCTCCTACAATGAGCAGTTCTTC. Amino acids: CASSTRTNGTFSYNEQFF.

The CDR3 DNA reads TGTGCCAGTAGTAATGCGGGAGGGCCTCAAGAGCAGTACTTC. Its protein is CASSNAGGPQEQYF. The V gene is TRBV19, the J gene TRBJ2-7, with 9 bases identical to TRBD2. CDR1 and CDR2 from the germline V gene are LNHDA and SQIVND (reference sequence). The CDR3 sequence is 14 residues long. The J segment lost 7 bases and the V segment lost 4 bases, leaving 8 bases of the junction unmatched.

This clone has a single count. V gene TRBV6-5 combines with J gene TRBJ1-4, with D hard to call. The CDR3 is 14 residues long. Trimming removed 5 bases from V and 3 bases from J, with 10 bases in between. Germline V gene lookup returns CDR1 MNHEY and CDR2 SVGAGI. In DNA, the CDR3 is TGTGCCAGCAGTAATCGGGGTGCTAATGAAAAACTGTTTTTT. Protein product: CASSNRGANEKLFF.

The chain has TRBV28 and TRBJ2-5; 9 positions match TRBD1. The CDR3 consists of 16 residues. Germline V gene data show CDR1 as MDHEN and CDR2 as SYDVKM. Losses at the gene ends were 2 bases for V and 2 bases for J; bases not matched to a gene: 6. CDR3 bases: TGTGCCAGCAGTTTAGCAGGACAGGGGCCGCAAGAGACCCAGTACTTC. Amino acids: CASSLAGQGPQETQYF.

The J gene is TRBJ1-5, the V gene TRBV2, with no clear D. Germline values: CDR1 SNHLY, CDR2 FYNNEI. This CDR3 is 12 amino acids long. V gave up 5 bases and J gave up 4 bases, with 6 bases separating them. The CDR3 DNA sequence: TGTGCCAGCAGTAAAACTAATCAGCCCCAGCATTTT. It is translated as CASSKTNQPQHF.

CDR3 nucleotide sequence: TGTGCCAGCAGCCTTGCGGCCGGGGACAATGAGCAGTTCTTC. Protein: CASSLAAGDNEQFF. V usage is TRBV3-1 (or the pseudogene TRBV3-2) and J usage is TRBJ2-1; possibly TRBD2 for D (5 bases). This CDR3 comprises 14 residues. V was clipped by 4 bases and J by 5 bases, with 12 bases between them. Germline CDR1 reads LGHDT; CDR2 reads YNNKEL (reference sequence).

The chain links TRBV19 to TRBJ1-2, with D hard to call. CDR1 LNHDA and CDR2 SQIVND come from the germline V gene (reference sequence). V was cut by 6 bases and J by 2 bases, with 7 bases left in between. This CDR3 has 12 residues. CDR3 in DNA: TGTGCCAGTAGCGGGGAAAACTATGGCTACACCTTC. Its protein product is CASSGENYGYTF.

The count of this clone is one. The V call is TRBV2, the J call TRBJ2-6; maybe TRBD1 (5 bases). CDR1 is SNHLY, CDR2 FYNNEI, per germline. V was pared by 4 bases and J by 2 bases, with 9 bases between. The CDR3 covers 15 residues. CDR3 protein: CASSGSRAGANVLTF. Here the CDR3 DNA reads TGTGCCAGCAGTGGGTCCAGGGCTGGGGCCAACGTCCTGACTTTC.

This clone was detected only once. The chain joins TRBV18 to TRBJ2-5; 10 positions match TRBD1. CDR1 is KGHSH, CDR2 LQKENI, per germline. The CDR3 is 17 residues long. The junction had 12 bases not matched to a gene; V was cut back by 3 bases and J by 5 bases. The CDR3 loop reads CASSPSIGQGVWETQYF. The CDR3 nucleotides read TGTGCCAGCTCACCCTCCATCGGACAGGGGGTATGGGAGACCCAGTACTTC.

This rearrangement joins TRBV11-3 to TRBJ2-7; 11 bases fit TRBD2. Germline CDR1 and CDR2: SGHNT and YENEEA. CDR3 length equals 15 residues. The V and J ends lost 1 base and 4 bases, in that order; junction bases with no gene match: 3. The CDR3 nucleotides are TGTGCCAGCAGCTTAGGAGGGACTAGCGGATACGAGCAGTACTTC. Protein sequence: CASSLGGTSGYEQYF. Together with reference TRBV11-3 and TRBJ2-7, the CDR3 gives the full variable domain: EAGVVQSPRYKIIEKKQPVAFWCNPISGHNTLYWYLQNLGQGPELLIRYENEEAVDDSQLPKDRFSAERLKGVDSTLKIQPAELGDSAVYLCASSLGGTSGYEQYFGPGTRLTVT.